This T cell receptor (beta chain) was identified during a study of T cells in Graves' hyperthyroidism and ophthalmopathy. Trimming pared 7 bases from V and 0 bases from J, leaving 12 bases between. CDR3 length: 14 amino acids. Per the germline V gene, CDR1 is SNHLY and CDR2 is FYNNEI. Amplification targeted TCR beta CDR3 regions from RNA transcripts. The HTBI primer set was used in a first-round RT-PCR of the TCR CDR3. TCRdb processed the multiplex PCR reads anew with MiXCR; each CDR3 protein has one entry. The sample holds some 600,000 distinct CDR3 sequences, approximately 15% seen once. Patients aged 18 to 65 had newly diagnosed hyperthyroidism lasting under 2 months. This clonotype was found many times.

The V call is TRBV2, the J call TRBJ1-1; D not resolved. This clonotype originated in a young woman with Graves' hyperthyroidism that later progressed to Graves' ophthalmopathy. Input material: blood. The DNA for the CDR3 is TGTGCCAGCATCCCTGAGGCCATGAACACTGAAGCTTTCTTT. It translates to CASIPEAMNTEAFF.